This TCR beta chain came from a study of cytomegalovirus exposure and HLA in healthy donors. The study, taken as a whole, reports: A few CMV-associated chains proved CMV antigen-specific in vitro. In a later analysis, DRB1 alleles had the most associated TCRs; HLA-C alleles the fewest. TCR beta chains numbering some 160 were designated cytomegalovirus-associated.

A multiplex PCR was run with 60 Vbeta primers and 13 Jbeta primers. Assay: immunoSEQ multiplex PCR; the TCRdb copy retains only in-frame clones and omits some. The sample has some 200,000 clones; roughly 80% are singletons. This clone was seen only a few times. Its antigen remains unidentified. Germline-derived CDR1 and CDR2 are MNHEY and SVGAGI. The CDR3 extends over 15 amino acids. Trimming left V 7 bases short and J 7 bases short, with 20 bases between. The source is a woman between 18 and 29 years old in good health and CMV-seronegative. The sample was PBMCs. V gene TRBV6-5 combines with J gene TRBJ1-3; D unresolved. The DNA of the CDR3 is TGTGCCAGCACCTCGGCAGTAAACCGAGGCAACACCATATATTTT. It specifies CASTSAVNRGNTIYF.